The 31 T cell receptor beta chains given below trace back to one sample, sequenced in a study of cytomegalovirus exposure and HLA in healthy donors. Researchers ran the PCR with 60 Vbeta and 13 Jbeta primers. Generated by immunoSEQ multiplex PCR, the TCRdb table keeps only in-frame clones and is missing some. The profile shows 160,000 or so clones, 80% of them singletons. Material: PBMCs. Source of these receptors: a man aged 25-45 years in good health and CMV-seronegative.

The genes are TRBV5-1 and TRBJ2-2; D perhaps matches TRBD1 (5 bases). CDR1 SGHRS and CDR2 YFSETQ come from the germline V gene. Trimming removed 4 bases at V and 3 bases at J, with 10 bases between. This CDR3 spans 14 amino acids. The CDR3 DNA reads TGCGCCAGCAGCCAAAACAGGTACACCGGGGAGCTGTTTTTT. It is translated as CASSQNRYTGELFF.

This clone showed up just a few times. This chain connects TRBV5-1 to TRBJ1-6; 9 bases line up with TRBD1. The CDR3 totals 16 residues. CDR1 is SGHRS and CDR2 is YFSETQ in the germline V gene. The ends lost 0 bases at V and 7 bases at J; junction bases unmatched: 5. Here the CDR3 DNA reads TGCGCCAGCAGCTTGGGGTATGGACAGGGGAATTCACCCCTCCACTTT. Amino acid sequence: CASSLGYGQGNSPLHF.

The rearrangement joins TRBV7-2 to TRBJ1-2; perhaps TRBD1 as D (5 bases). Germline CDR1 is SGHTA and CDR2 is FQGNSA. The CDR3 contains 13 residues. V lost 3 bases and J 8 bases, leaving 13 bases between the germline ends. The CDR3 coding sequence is TGTGCCAGCAGCTTGGTGGTCTGGGGCGGCTACACCTTC. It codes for CASSLVVWGGYTF.

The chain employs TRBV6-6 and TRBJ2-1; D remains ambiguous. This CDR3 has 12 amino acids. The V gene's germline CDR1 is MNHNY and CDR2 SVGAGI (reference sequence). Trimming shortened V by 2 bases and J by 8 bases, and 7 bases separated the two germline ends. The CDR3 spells CASSYDRDEQFF. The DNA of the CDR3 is TGTGCCAGCAGTTACGATCGGGATGAGCAGTTCTTC.

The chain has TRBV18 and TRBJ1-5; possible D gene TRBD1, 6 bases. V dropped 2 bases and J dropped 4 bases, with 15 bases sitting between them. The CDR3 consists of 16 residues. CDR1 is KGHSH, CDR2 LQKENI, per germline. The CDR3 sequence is CASSPGGGRGNQPQHF. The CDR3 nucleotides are TGTGCCAGCTCACCAGGCGGGGGCAGAGGGAATCAGCCCCAGCATTTT.

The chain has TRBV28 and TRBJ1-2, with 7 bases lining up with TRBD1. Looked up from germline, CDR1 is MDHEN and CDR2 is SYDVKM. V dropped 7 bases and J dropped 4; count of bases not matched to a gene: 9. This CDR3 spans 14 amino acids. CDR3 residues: CASTIWTGLYGYTF. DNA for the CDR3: TGTGCCAGCACGATTTGGACAGGACTCTATGGCTACACCTTC.

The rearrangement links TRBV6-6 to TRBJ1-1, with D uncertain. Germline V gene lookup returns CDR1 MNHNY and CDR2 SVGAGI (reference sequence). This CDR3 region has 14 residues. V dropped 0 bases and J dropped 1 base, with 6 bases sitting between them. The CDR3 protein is CASSYSTRNTEAFF. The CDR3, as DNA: TGTGCCAGCAGTTACTCGACACGGAACACTGAAGCTTTCTTT.

In DNA, the CDR3 is TGCGCCAGCAGCCCGAACGCGGGGGGCGACTATGGCTACACCTTC. Translated, it gives CASSPNAGGDYGYTF. V is TRBV5-1 and J is TRBJ1-2; D perhaps matches TRBD1 (6 bases). Per the germline V gene, CDR1 is SGHRS and CDR2 is YFSETQ. There are 15 residues in the CDR3. Trimming pared 4 bases from V and 3 bases from J, leaving 16 bases between. Full variable domain (outside the CDR3, taken from reference TRBV5-1 and TRBJ1-2): KAGVTQTPRYLIKTRGQQVTLSCSPISGHRSVSWYQQTPGQGLQFLFEYFSETQRNKGNFPGRFSGRQFSNSRSEMNVSTLELGDSALYLCASSPNAGGDYGYTFGSGTRLTVV.

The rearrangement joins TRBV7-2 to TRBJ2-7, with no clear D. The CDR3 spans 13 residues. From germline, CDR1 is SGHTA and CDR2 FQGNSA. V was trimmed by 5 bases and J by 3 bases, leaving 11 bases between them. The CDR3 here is CASSPNPNYEQYF. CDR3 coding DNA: TGTGCCAGCAGCCCCAATCCAAACTACGAGCAGTACTTC.

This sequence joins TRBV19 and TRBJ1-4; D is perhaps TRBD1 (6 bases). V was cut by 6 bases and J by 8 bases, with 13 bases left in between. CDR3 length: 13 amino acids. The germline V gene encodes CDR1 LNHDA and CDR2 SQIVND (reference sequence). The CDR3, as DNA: TGTGCCAGTAGACCAGGGACAAGCGAAAAACTGTTTTTT. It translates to CASRPGTSEKLFF.

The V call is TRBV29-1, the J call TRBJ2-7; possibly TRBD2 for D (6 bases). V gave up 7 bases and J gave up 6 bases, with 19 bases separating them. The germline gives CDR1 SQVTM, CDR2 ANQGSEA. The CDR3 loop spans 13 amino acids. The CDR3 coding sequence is TGCAGCGCCCGCGGGGCGGTGTTTGGCGAGCAGTACTTC. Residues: CSARGAVFGEQYF.

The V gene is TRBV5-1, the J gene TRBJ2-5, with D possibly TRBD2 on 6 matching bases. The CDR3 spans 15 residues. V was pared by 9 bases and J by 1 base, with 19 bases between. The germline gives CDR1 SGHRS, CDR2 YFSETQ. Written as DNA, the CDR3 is TGCGCCATCCAAAGGAAAGGGGACTTCCAAGAGACCCAGTACTTC. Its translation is CAIQRKGDFQETQYF.

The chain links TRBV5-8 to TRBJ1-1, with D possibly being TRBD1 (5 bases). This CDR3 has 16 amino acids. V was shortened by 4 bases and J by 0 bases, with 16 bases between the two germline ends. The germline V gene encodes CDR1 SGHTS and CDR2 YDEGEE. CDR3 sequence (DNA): TGTGCCAGCAGCCTGGGGCAGGTGTTCATGAACACTGAAGCTTTCTTT. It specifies CASSLGQVFMNTEAFF. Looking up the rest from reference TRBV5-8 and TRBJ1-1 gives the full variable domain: EAGVTQSPTHLIKTRGQQATLRCSPISGHTSVYWYQQALGLGLQFLLWYDEGEERNRGNFPPRFSGRQFPNYSSELNVNALELEDSALYLCASSLGQVFMNTEAFFGQGTRLTVV.

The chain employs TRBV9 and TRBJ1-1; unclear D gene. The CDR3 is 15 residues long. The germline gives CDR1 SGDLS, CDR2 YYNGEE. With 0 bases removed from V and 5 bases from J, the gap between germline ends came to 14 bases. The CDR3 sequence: CASSVVGSGRTEAFF. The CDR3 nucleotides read TGTGCCAGCAGCGTAGTCGGCAGTGGGCGAACTGAAGCTTTCTTT.

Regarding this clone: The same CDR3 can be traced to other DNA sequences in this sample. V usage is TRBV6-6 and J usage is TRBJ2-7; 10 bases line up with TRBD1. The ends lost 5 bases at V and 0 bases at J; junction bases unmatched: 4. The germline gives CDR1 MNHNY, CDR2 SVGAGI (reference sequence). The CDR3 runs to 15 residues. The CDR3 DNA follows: TGTGCCAGCAGTGATAGGACAGGGGGCTCCTACGAGCAGTACTTC. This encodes CASSDRTGGSYEQYF.

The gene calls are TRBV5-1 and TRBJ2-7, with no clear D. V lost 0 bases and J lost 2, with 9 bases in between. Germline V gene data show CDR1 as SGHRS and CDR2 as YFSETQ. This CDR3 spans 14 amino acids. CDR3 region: CASSLAEQPYEQYF. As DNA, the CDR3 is TGCGCCAGCAGCTTGGCCGAACAGCCCTACGAGCAGTACTTC.

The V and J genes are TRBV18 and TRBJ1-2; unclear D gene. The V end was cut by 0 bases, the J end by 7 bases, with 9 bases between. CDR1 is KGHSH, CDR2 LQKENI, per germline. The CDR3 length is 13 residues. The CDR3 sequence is CASSPPVTAGYTF. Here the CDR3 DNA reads TGTGCCAGCTCACCACCGGTAACAGCTGGCTACACCTTC.

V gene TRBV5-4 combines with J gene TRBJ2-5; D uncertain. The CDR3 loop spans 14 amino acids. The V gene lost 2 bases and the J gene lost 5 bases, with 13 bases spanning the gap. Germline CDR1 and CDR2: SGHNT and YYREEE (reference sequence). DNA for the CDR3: TGTGCCAGCAGCTTCGACCGGGTCCAGGAGACCCAGTACTTC. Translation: CASSFDRVQETQYF.

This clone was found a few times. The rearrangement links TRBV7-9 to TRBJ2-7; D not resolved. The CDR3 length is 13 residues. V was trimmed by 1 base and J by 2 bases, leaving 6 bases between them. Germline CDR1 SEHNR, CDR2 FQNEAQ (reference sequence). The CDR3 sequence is CASSLDTTYEQYF. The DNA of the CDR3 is TGTGCCAGCAGCTTAGACACCACCTACGAGCAGTACTTC.

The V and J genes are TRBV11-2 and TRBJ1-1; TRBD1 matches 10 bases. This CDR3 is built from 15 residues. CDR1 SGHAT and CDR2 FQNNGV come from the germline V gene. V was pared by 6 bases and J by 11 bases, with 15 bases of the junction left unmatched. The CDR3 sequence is CASRPISGQGPTAFF. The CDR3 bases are TGTGCCAGCAGACCAATCTCGGGACAGGGGCCTACCGCTTTCTTT.

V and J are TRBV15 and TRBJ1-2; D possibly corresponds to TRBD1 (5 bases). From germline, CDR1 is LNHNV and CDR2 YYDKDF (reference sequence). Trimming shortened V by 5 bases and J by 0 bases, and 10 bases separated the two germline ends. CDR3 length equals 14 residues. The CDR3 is CATSRGLANYGYTF. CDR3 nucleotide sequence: TGTGCCACCAGCCGGGGACTCGCTAACTATGGCTACACCTTC.

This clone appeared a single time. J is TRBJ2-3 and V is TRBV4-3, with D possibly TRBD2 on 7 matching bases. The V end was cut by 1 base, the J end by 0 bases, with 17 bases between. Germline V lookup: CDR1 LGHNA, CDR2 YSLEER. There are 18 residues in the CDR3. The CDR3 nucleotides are TGCGCCAGCAGCCAAGTAATTAGGCGGGGGCGCAGCACAGATACGCAGTATTTT. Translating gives CASSQVIRRGRSTDTQYF.

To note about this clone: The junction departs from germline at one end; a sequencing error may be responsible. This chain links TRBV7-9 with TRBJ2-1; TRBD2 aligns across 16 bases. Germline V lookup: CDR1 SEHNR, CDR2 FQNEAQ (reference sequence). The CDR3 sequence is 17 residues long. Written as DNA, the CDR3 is TGTTCCAGCAGCTTCGGGACTAGCGGGGGGGGCTACAATGAGCAGTTCTTC. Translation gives CSSSFGTSGGGYNEQFF. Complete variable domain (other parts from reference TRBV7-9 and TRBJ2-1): DTGVSQNPRHKITKRGQNVTFRCDPISEHNRLYWYRQTLGQGPEFLTYFQNEAQLEKSRLLSDRFSAERPKGSFSTLEIQRTEQGDSAMYLCSSSFGTSGGGYNEQFFGPGTRLTVL.

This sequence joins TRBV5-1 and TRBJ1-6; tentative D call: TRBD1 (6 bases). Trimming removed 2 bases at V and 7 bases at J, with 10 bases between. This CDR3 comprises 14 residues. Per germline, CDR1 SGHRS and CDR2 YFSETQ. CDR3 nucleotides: TGCGCCAGCAGCTTCCGGGACACAAATTCACCCCTCCACTTT. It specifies CASSFRDTNSPLHF.

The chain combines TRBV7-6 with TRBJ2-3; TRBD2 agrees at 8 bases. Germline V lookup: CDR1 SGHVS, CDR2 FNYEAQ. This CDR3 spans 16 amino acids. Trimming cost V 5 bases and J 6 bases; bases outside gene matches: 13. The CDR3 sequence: CASSRSSGGAGDTQYF. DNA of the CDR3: TGTGCCAGCAGCAGGTCATCCGGGGGGGCCGGGGATACGCAGTATTTT.

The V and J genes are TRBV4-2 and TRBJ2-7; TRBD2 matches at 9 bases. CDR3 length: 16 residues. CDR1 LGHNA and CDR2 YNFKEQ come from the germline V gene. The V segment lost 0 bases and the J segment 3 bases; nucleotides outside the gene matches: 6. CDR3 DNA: TGTGCCAGCAGCCAAGACTTAGCGGGAGCCCTCTACGAGCAGTACTTC. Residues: CASSQDLAGALYEQYF.

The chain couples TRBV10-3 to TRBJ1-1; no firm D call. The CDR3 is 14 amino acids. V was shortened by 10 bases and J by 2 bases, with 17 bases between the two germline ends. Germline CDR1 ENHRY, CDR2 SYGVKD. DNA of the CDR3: TGTGCCACCTCGTTTCGAGGAGACAACACTGAAGCTTTCTTT. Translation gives CATSFRGDNTEAFF.

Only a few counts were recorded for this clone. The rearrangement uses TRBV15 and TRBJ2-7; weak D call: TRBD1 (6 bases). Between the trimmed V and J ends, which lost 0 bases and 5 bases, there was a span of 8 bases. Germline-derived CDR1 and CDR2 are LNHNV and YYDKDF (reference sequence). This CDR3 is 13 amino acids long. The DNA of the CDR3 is TGTGCCACCAGCAGAGATACAGGGAACGAGCAGTACTTC. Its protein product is CATSRDTGNEQYF.

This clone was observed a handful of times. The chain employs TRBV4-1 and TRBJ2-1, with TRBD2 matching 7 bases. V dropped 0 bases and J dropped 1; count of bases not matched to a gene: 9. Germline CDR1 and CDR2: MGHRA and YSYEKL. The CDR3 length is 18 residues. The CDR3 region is CASSQELRGRVSYNEQFF. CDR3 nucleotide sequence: TGCGCCAGCAGCCAAGAGTTAAGAGGGAGGGTATCCTACAATGAGCAGTTCTTC.

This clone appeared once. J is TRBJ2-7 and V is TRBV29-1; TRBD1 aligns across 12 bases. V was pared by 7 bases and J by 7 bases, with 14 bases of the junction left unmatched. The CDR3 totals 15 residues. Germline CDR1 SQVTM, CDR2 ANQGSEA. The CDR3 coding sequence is TGCAGCGCAGGGCGATGGACGGGACAGGGGGCAGAGCAGTACTTC. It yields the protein CSAGRWTGQGAEQYF.

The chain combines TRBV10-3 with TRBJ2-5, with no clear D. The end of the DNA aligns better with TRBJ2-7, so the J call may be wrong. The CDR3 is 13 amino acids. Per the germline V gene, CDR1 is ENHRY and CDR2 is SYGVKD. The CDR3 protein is CAISESGFYEQYF. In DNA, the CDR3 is TGTGCCATCAGTGAGTCGGGCTTCTACGAGCAGTACTTC.